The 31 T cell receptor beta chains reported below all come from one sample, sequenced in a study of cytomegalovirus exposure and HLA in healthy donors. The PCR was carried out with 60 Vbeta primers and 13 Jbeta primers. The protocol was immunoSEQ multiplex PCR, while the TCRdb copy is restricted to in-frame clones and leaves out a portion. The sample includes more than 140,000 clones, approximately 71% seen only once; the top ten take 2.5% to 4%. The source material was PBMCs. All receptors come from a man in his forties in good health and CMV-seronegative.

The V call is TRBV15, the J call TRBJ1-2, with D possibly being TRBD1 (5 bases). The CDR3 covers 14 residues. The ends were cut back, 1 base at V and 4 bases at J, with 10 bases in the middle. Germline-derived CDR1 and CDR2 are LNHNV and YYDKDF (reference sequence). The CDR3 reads CATSRGGTTYGYTF. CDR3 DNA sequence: TGTGCCACCAGCAGAGGGGGCACAACCTATGGCTACACCTTC.

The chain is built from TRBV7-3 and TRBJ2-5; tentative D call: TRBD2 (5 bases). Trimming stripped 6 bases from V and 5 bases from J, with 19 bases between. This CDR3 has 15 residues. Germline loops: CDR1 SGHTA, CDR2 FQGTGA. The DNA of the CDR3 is TGTGCCAGCAGTCACACGGGGTCCCTGGGGGAGACCCAGTACTTC. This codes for CASSHTGSLGETQYF.

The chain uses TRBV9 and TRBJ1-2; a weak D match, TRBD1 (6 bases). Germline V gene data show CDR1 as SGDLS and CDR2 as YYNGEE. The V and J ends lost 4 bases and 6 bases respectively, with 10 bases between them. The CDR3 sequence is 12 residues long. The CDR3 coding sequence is TGTGCCAGCAGCTCCACAGGGAATGGCTACACCTTC. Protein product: CASSSTGNGYTF. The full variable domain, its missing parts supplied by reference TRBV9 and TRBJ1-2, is DSGVTQTPKHLITATGQRVTLRCSPRSGDLSVYWYQQSLDQGLQFLIQYYNGEERAKGNILERFSAQQFPDLHSELNLSSLELGDSALYFCASSSTGNGYTFGSGTRLTVV.

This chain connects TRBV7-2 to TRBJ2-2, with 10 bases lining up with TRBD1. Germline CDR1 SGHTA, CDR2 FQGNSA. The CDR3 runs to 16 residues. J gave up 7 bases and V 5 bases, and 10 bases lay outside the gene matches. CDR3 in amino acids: CASSPQGTGANGELFF. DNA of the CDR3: TGTGCCAGCAGCCCACAGGGGACAGGGGCTAACGGGGAGCTGTTTTTT.

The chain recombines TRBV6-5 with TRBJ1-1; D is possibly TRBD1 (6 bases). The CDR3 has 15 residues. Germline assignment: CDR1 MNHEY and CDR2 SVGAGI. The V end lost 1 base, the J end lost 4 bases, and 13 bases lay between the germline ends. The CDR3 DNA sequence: TGTGCCAGCAGTTACTTCCAGGGGTTGGTCACTGAAGCTTTCTTT. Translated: CASSYFQGLVTEAFF.

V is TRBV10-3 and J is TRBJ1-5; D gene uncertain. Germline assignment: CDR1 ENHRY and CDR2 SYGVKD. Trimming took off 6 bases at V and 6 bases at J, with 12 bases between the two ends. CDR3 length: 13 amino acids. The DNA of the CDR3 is TGTGCCATCAGAGACGAACGGGGTCAGCCCCAGCATTTT. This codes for CAIRDERGQPQHF.

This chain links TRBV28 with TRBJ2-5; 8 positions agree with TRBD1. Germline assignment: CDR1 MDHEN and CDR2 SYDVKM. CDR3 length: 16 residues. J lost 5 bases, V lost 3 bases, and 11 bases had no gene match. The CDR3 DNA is TGTGCCAGCAGTTTGCTGCCAGGGGGCGGATGGGAGACCCAGTACTTC. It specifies CASSLLPGGGWETQYF.

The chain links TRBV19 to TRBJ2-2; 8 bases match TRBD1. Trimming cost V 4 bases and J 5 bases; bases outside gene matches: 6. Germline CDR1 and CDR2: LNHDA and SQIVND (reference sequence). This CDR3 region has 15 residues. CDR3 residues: CASSTDRGRTGELFF. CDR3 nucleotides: TGTGCCAGTAGTACAGACAGGGGAAGAACCGGGGAGCTGTTTTTT. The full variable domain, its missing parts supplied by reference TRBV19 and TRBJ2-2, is DGGITQSPKYLFRKEGQNVTLSCEQNLNHDAMYWYRQDPGQGLRLIYYSQIVNDFQKGDIAEGYSVSREKKESFPLTVTSAQKNPTAFYLCASSTDRGRTGELFFGEGSRLTVL.

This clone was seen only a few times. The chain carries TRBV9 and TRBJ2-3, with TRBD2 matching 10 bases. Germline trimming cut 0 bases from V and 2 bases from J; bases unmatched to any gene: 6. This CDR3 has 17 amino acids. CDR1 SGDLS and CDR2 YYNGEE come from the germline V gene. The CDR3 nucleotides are TGTGCCAGCAGCGTAGGAGTAGCGGGGGGCACCACAGATACGCAGTATTTT. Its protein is CASSVGVAGGTTDTQYF.

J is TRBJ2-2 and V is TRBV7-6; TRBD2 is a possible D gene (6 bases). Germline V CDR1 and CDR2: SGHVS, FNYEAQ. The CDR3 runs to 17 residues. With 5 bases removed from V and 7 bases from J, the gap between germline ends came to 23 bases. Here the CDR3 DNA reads TGTGCCAGCAGCACTAAACTATGGTCGGGGGTTGGCGGGGAGCTGTTTTTT. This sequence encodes CASSTKLWSGVGGELFF. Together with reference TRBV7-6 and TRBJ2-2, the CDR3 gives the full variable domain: GAGVSQSPRYKVTKRGQDVALRCDPISGHVSLYWYRQALGQGPEFLTYFNYEAQQDKSGLPNDRFSAERPEGSISTLTIQRTEQRDSAMYRCASSTKLWSGVGGELFFGEGSRLTVL.

CDR3 region: CASSPPGQRLGGYTF. As DNA, the CDR3 is TGCGCCAGCAGCCCCCCGGGACAGCGCCTGGGTGGCTACACCTTC. The chain has TRBV5-1 and TRBJ1-2, with 7 bases identical to TRBD1. Germline CDR1 and CDR2: SGHRS and YFSETQ. V was pared by 4 bases and J by 7 bases, with 13 bases of the junction left unmatched. The CDR3 is 15 amino acids. The full variable domain, with the rest looked up from reference TRBV5-1 and TRBJ1-2, is KAGVTQTPRYLIKTRGQQVTLSCSPISGHRSVSWYQQTPGQGLQFLFEYFSETQRNKGNFPGRFSGRQFSNSRSEMNVSTLELGDSALYLCASSPPGQRLGGYTFGSGTRLTVV.

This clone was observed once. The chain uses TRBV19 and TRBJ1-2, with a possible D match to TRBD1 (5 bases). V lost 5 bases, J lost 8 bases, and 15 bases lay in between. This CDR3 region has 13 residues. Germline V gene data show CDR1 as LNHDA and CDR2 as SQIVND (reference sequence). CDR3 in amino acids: CASSAQGGLGYTF. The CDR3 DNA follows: TGTGCCAGTAGTGCCCAGGGCGGTTTGGGCTACACCTTC. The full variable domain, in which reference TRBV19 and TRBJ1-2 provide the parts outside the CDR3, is DGGITQSPKYLFRKEGQNVTLSCEQNLNHDAMYWYRQDPGQGLRLIYYSQIVNDFQKGDIAEGYSVSREKKESFPLTVTSAQKNPTAFYLCASSAQGGLGYTFGSGTRLTVV.

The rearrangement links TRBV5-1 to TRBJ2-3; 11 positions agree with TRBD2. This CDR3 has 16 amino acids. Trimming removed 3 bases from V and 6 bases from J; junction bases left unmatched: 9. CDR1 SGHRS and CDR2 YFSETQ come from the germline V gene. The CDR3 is CASSSNSGGAGDTQYF. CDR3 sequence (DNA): TGCGCCAGCAGCTCTAATAGCGGGGGGGCTGGGGATACGCAGTATTTT.

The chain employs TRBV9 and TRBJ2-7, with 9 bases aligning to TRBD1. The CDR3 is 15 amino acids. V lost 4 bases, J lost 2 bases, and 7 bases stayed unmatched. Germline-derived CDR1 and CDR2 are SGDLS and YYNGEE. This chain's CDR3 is CASSSGDRAAYEQYF. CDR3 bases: TGTGCCAGCAGCTCGGGGGACAGGGCGGCCTACGAGCAGTACTTC.

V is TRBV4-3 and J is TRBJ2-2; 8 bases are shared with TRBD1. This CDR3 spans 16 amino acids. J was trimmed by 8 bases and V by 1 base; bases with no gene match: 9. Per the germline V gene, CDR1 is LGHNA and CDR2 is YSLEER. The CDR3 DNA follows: TGCGCCAGCAGCCAAGGGAGGCCAGGGGGCTGGGGGGAGCTGTTTTTT. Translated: CASSQGRPGGWGELFF.

The CDR3 spells CASSPGTSQTRNEQFF. As DNA, the CDR3 is TGTGCCAGCAGCCCGGGGACTTCCCAAACTCGCAATGAGCAGTTCTTC. The chain uses TRBV5-5 and TRBJ2-1; TRBD2 might be the D (6 bases). V gave up 4 bases and J gave up 6 bases, with 20 bases separating them. The CDR3 runs to 16 residues. CDR1 and CDR2 from the germline V gene are SGHKS and YYEKEE (reference sequence). Using reference TRBV5-5 and TRBJ2-1 for the parts outside the CDR3, the full variable domain is DAGVTQSPTHLIKTRGQQVTLRCSPISGHKSVSWYQQVLGQGPQFIFQYYEKEERGRGNFPDRFSARQFPNYSSELNVNALLLGDSALYLCASSPGTSQTRNEQFFGPGTRLTVL.

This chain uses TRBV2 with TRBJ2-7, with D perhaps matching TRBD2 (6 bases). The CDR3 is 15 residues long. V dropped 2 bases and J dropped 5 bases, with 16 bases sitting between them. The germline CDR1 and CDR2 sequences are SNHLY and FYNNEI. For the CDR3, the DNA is TGTGCCAGCAGTGAATTAGGGCAGGGAGGCGACGAGCAGTACTTC. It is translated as CASSELGQGGDEQYF.

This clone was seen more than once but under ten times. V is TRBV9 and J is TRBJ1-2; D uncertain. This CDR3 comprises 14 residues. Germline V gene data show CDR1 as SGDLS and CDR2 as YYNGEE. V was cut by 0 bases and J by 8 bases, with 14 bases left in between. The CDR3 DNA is TGTGCCAGCAGCGTAGTCGGCAGCAGGAAGGGCTACACCTTC. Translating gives CASSVVGSRKGYTF.

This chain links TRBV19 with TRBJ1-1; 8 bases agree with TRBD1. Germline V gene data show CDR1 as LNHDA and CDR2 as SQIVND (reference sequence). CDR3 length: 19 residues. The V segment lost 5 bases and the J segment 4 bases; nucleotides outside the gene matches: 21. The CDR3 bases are TGTGCCAGTAGTCCTTTCCAGGGGGCGGGAAGCGTGCGGAGCACTGAAGCTTTCTTT. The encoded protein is CASSPFQGAGSVRSTEAFF.

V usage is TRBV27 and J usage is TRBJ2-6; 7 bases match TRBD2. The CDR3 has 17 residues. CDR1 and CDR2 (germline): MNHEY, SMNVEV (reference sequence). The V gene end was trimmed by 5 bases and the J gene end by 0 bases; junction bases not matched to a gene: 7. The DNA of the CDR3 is TGTGCCAGCAGTAAGACTAGCCCGAGCTCTGGGGCCAACGTCCTGACTTTC. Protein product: CASSKTSPSSGANVLTF.

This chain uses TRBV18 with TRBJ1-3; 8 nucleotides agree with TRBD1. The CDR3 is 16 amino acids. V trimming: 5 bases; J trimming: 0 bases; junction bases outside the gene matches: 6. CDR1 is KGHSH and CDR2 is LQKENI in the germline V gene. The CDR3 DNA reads TGTGCCAGCTCAAGCTTACAGGGGGACTCTGGAAACACCATATATTTT. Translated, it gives CASSSLQGDSGNTIYF.

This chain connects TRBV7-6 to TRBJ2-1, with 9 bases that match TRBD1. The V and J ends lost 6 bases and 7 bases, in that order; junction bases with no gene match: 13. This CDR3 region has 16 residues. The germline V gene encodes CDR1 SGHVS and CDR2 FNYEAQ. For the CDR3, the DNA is TGTGCCAGCAGTCATCCTGGGGCAGACAGGGGGAATGAGCAGTTCTTC. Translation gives CASSHPGADRGNEQFF. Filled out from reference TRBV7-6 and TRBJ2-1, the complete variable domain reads GAGVSQSPRYKVTKRGQDVALRCDPISGHVSLYWYRQALGQGPEFLTYFNYEAQQDKSGLPNDRFSAERPEGSISTLTIQRTEQRDSAMYRCASSHPGADRGNEQFFGPGTRLTVL.

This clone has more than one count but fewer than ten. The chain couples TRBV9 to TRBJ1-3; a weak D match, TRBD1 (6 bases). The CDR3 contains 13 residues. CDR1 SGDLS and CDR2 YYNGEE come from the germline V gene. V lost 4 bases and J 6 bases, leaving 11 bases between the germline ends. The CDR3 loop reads CASSLNRENTIYF. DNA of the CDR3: TGTGCCAGCAGCTTAAACAGGGAAAACACCATATATTTT. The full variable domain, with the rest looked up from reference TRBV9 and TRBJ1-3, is DSGVTQTPKHLITATGQRVTLRCSPRSGDLSVYWYQQSLDQGLQFLIQYYNGEERAKGNILERFSAQQFPDLHSELNLSSLELGDSALYFCASSLNRENTIYFGEGSWLTVV.

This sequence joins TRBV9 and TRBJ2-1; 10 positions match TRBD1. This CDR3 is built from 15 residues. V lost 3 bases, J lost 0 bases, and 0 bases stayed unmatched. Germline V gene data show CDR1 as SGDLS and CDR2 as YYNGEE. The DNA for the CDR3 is TGTGCCAGCAGCGGACAGGGGGCCTCCTACAATGAGCAGTTCTTC. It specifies CASSGQGASYNEQFF.

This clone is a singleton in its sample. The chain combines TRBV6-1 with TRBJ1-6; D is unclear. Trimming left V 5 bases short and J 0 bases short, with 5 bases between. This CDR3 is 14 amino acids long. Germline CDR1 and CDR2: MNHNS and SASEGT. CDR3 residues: CASSYRSYNSPLHF. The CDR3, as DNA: TGTGCCAGCAGTTATCGCTCCTATAATTCACCCCTCCACTTT.

CDR3 amino acids: CASRLKRGGTYEQYF. CDR3 coding DNA: TGTGCCAGTAGACTAAAGAGAGGGGGTACCTACGAGCAGTACTTC. The chain is built from TRBV19 and TRBJ2-7; D possibly corresponds to TRBD1 (6 bases). The germline V gene encodes CDR1 LNHDA and CDR2 SQIVND (reference sequence). The ends were cut back, 6 bases at V and 2 bases at J, with 17 bases in the middle. This CDR3 is 15 amino acids long.

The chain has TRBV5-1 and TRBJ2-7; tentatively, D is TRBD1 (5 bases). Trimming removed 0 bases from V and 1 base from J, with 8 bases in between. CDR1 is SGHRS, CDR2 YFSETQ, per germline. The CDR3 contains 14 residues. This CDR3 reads CASSLVQGSYEQYF. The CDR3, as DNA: TGCGCCAGCAGCTTGGTCCAGGGATCCTACGAGCAGTACTTC.

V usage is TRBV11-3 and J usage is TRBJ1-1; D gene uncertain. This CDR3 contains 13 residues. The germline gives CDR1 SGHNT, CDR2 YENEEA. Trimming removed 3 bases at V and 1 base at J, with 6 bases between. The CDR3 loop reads CASSFLRNTEAFF. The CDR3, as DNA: TGTGCCAGCAGCTTTCTCCGGAACACTGAAGCTTTCTTT.

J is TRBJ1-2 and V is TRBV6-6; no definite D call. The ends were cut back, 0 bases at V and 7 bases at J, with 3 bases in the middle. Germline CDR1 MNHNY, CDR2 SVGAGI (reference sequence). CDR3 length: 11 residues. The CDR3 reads CASSYSSGYTF. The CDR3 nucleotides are TGTGCCAGCAGTTACTCTAGTGGCTACACCTTC.

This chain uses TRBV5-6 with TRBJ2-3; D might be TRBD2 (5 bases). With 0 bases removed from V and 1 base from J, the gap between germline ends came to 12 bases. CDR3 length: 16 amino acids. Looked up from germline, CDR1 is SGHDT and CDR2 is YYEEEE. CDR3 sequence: CASSLASGTRTDTQYF. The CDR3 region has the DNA TGTGCCAGCAGCTTGGCGAGCGGTACTCGCACAGATACGCAGTATTTT.

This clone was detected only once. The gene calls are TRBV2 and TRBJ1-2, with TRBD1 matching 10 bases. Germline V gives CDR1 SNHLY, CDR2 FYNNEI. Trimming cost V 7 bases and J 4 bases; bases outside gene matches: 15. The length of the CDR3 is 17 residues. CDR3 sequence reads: CASNAGQGIGGSYGYTF. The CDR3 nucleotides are TGTGCCAGCAACGCGGGACAGGGGATCGGTGGAAGCTATGGCTACACCTTC. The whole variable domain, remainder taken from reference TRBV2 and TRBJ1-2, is EPEVTQTPSHQVTQMGQEVILRCVPISNHLYFYWYRQILGQKVEFLVSFYNNEISEKSEIFDDQFSVERPDGSNFTLKIRSTKLEDSAMYFCASNAGQGIGGSYGYTFGSGTRLTVV.